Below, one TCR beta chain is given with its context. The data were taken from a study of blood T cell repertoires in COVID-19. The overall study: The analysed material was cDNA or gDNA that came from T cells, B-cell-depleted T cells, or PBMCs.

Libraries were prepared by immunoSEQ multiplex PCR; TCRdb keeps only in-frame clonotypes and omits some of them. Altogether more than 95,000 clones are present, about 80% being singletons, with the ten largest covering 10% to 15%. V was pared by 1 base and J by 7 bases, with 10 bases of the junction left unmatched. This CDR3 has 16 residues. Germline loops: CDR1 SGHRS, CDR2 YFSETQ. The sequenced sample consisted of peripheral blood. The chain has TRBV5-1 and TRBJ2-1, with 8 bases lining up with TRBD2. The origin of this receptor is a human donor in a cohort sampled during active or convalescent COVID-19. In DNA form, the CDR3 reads TGCGCCAGCAGCTTGTATCAGCGGGGGCTCGGGAATGAGCAGTTCTTC. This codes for CASSLYQRGLGNEQFF.